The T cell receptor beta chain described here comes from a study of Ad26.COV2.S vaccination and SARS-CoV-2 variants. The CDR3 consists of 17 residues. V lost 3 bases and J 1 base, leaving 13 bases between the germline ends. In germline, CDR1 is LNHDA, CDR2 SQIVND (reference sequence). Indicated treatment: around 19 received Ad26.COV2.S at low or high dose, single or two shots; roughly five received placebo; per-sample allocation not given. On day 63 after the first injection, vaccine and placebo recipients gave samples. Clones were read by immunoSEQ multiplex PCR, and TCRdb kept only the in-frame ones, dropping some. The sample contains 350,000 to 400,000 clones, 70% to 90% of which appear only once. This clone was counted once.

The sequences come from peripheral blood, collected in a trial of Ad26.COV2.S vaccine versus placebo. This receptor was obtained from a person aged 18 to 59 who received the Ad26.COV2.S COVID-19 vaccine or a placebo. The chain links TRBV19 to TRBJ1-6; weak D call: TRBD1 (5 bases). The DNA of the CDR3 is TGTGCCAGTAGTATTCAGGGTGGGGGGTCCTATAATTCACCCCTCCACTTT. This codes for CASSIQGGGSYNSPLHF.